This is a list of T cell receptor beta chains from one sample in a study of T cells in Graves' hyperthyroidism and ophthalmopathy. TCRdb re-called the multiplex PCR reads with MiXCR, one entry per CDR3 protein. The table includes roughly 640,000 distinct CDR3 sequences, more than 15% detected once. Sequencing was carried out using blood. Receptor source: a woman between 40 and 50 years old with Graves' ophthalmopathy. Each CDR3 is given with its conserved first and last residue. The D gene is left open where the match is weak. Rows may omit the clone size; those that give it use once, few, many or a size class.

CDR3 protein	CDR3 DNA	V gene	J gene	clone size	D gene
CASSQGTGLEAFF	TGCGCCAGCAGCCAAGGGACAGGGTTGGAAGCTTTCTTT	TRBV4-1	TRBJ1-1	NA	TRBD1
CAGKGTSGRRRTDTQYF	TGTGCCGGAAAAGGGACTAGCGGGAGGAGGAGGACAGATACGCAGTATTTT	TRBV6-1	TRBJ2-3	NA	TRBD2
CASSQSLGHLNTEAFF	TGTGCCAGCAGCCAATCTTTGGGTCATCTGAACACTGAAGCTTTCTTT	TRBV16	TRBJ1-1	NA	NA
CATSDMTGANYGYTF	TGTGCCACCAGTGACATGACAGGGGCGAACTATGGCTACACCTTC	TRBV2	TRBJ1-2	NA	TRBD1
CSVRTSGSRYNEQFF	TGCAGCGTGCGGACTAGCGGGAGTCGGTACAATGAGCAGTTCTTC	TRBV29-1	TRBJ2-1	few	TRBD2
CASSLIGQGAYEKLFF	TGTGCCAGCAGCTTAATAGGCCAGGGGGCATATGAAAAACTGTTTTTT	TRBV11-2	TRBJ1-4	few	TRBD1
CASSLGRQTNGYTF	TGTGCCAGCAGCTTAGGCCGACAAACCAATGGCTACACCTTC	TRBV7-9	TRBJ1-2	NA	NA
CASSRGTSGTKTQYF	TGCGCCAGCAGCCGTGGGACTAGCGGGACTAAGACCCAGTACTTC	TRBV5-1	TRBJ2-5	NA	TRBD2
CASSLLSTGEGYTF	TGTGCCAGCAGCTTACTCTCAACAGGAGAAGGCTACACCTTC	TRBV12-3/TRBV12-4	TRBJ1-2	many	NA
CASNLAALSYEQYF	TGTGCCAGCAATCTAGCGGCCCTCTCCTACGAGCAGTACTTC	TRBV6-1	TRBJ2-7	NA	TRBD2
CASPSGRLDEQFF	TGTGCCAGTCCTAGCGGGAGGCTCGATGAGCAGTTCTTC	TRBV7-9	TRBJ2-1	NA	TRBD2
CASSLSPENTGELFF	TGCGCCAGCAGCTTGAGTCCAGAGAACACCGGGGAGCTGTTTTTT	TRBV5-1	TRBJ2-2	NA	NA
CASSASGGLAKNIQYF	TGTGCCAGCAGCGCCTCAGGAGGGCTAGCCAAAAACATTCAGTACTTC	TRBV7-8	TRBJ2-4	NA	NA
CASIPAGDNTDTQYF	TGTGCCAGCATCCCGGCGGGGGACAACACAGATACGCAGTATTTT	TRBV6-1	TRBJ2-3	NA	NA
CASSLAYLETQYF	TGCGCCAGCAGCCTAGCGTATCTAGAGACCCAGTACTTC	TRBV4-1	TRBJ2-5	few	NA
CASSASGTSGGDTQYF	TGCGCCAGCAGCGCATCCGGGACTAGCGGTGGGGATACGCAGTATTTT	TRBV5-1	TRBJ2-3	many	TRBD2
CASSIAGGHSEQFF	TGTGCCAGCAGTATAGCGGGGGGGCATAGTGAGCAGTTCTTC	TRBV11-3	TRBJ2-1	many	TRBD2
CSARPTSGSLYNEQFF	TGCAGTGCTAGGCCCACTAGCGGTAGCCTCTACAATGAGCAGTTCTTC	TRBV20-1	TRBJ2-1	few	TRBD2
CASGTGVGGPPLHF	TGTGCCAGCGGGACGGGAGTCGGCGGCCCACCCCTCCACTTT	TRBV11-2	TRBJ1-6	few	NA
CASSVNKISVDIRGTEAFF	TGCGCCAGCAGCGTCAATAAAATTAGCGTTGACATCCGAGGCACTGAAGCTTTCTTT	TRBV5-1	TRBJ1-1	few	NA
CASSLGQAGANVLTF	TGTGCCAGCAGCTTAGGACAGGCTGGGGCCAACGTCCTGACTTTC	TRBV7-6	TRBJ2-6	NA	NA
CASRTPTTGSRGNTIYF	TGTGCCAGTAGAACCCCAACGACAGGTTCAAGAGGAAACACCATATATTTT	TRBV19	TRBJ1-3	NA	NA
CASKAGGLSYEQYF	TGCGCCAGCAAGGCGGGGGGACTGTCCTACGAGCAGTACTTC	TRBV5-1	TRBJ2-7	many	TRBD2
CSLTTYNEQFF	TGCAGCTTGACCACCTACAATGAGCAGTTCTTC	TRBV29-1	TRBJ2-1	many	NA
CSARQDRGGNSPLHF	TGCAGTGCTAGGCAAGACAGGGGTGGGAATTCACCCCTCCACTTT	TRBV20-1	TRBJ1-6	many	TRBD1
CASSFGRPFKNTGELFF	TGCGCCAGCAGCTTTGGCAGACCTTTTAAAAACACCGGGGAGCTGTTTTTT	TRBV5-1	TRBJ2-2	NA	NA
CSAPPTHSYNSPLHF	TGCAGTGCTCCACCGACACACTCCTATAATTCACCCCTCCACTTT	TRBV20-1	TRBJ1-6	few	NA
CAIQDTGSPNVLTF	TGTGCCATCCAGGACACCGGAAGTCCCAACGTCCTGACTTTC	TRBV19	TRBJ2-6	NA	NA
CASSQDKGYGPQHF	TGTGCCAGCAGCCAAGATAAGGGGTATGGGCCCCAGCATTTT	TRBV3-1	TRBJ1-5	many	NA
CASSQGGAYEQYF	TGTGCCAGCAGCCAAGGGGGCGCCTACGAGCAGTACTTC	TRBV3-1	TRBJ2-7	many	NA
CASSSLLGQQETQYF	TGCGCCAGCAGCTCCCTATTGGGACAGCAAGAGACCCAGTACTTC	TRBV4-1	TRBJ2-5	many	TRBD1
CASSSRVRGSNQPQHF	TGTGCCAGCAGTTCCAGGGTCCGCGGGAGCAATCAGCCCCAGCATTTT	TRBV12-3/TRBV12-4	TRBJ1-5	many	NA
CSVSRGLDEKLFF	TGCAGCGTTAGTAGGGGGCTGGATGAAAAACTGTTTTTT	TRBV29-1	TRBJ1-4	NA	TRBD1
CATSDRGLAGELFF	TGTGCCACCAGTGACAGGGGTCTAGCCGGGGAGCTGTTTTTT	TRBV24-1	TRBJ2-2	NA	NA
CASSANRGGNTIYF	TGTGCCAGCAGTGCGAACAGGGGGGGAAACACCATATATTTT	TRBV2	TRBJ1-3	many	TRBD1
CASSEDSGSAGQPQHF	TGTGCCAGCAGTGAAGATTCCGGTTCAGCGGGTCAGCCCCAGCATTTT	TRBV6-1	TRBJ1-5	many	NA
CASSQRSGDNSPLHF	TGTGCCAGCAGCCAAAGAAGCGGAGATAATTCACCCCTCCACTTT	TRBV3-1	TRBJ1-6	NA	NA
CASSPYPSTDTQYF	TGTGCCAGCAGCCCGTACCCTAGCACAGATACGCAGTATTTT	TRBV5-6	TRBJ2-3	NA	NA
CSTRVGRDEQFF	TGCAGCACCCGGGTAGGGAGGGATGAGCAGTTCTTC	TRBV29-1	TRBJ2-1	NA	TRBD2
CASSARGPRMETQYF	TGTGCCAGCAGCGCCCGGGGTCCGAGGATGGAGACCCAGTACTTC	TRBV3-1	TRBJ2-5	many	NA
CASSEGAGGPPSEKLFF	TGTGCCAGCAGTGAAGGGGCAGGGGGTCCCCCGAGTGAAAAACTGTTTTTT	TRBV2	TRBJ1-4	NA	TRBD1
CASSWVGTGGSEQYF	TGTGCCAGCAGCTGGGTAGGGACAGGGGGTAGCGAGCAGTACTTC	TRBV11-2	TRBJ2-7	many	TRBD1
CATMGGDYGYTF	TGTGCCACGATGGGGGGGGACTATGGCTACACCTTC	TRBV28	TRBJ1-2	NA	NA
CASSPTGSTGELFF	TGCGCCAGCAGTCCCACAGGGAGCACCGGGGAGCTGTTTTTT	TRBV10-1	TRBJ2-2	NA	NA
CASRPNRDRNQPQHF	TGTGCCAGCAGACCTAACAGGGATCGCAATCAGCCCCAGCATTTT	TRBV2	TRBJ1-5	many	NA
CASSLGTRTEHNEQFF	TGCGCCAGCAGCTTGGGGACCCGGACAGAGCACAATGAGCAGTTCTTC	TRBV5-1	TRBJ2-1	NA	NA
CASSDRQVSYEQYF	TGTGCCAGCTCAGACAGACAGGTCTCCTACGAGCAGTACTTC	TRBV18	TRBJ2-7	many	NA
CASSLGAGVRGDTQYF	TGTGCCAGCAGCTTAGGAGCGGGGGTGCGCGGTGATACGCAGTATTTT	TRBV7-6	TRBJ2-3	many	TRBD2
CASSEGPTTDTQYF	TGTGCCAGCAGCGAGGGGCCAACCACAGATACGCAGTATTTT	TRBV5-8	TRBJ2-3	NA	NA
CASSDLAGVRADTQYF	TGTGCCAGCAGTGATCTAGCGGGAGTTAGGGCAGATACGCAGTATTTT	TRBV6-2/TRBV6-3	TRBJ2-3	few	TRBD2
CSVEEDGFNEKLFF	TGCAGCGTTGAAGAGGACGGATTTAATGAAAAACTGTTTTTT	TRBV29-1	TRBJ1-4	NA	NA
CASFRSSSYEQYF	TGTGCCAGCTTCCGCTCAAGCTCCTACGAGCAGTACTTC	TRBV28	TRBJ2-7	many	NA